This section outlines one TCR beta chain sequence together with its context. The time point is: healthy volunteer bleed at 2 weeks. Sequencing started from total RNA isolated from unfractionated whole blood. The data derive from a study of human T cells and chemical hapten exposure. The V segment lost 3 bases and the J segment 9 bases; nucleotides outside the gene matches: 6. The V gene's germline CDR1 is SQVTM and CDR2 ANQGSEA. The CDR3 spans 13 residues. The library gave individual cDNA molecules unique molecular identifiers. From the RACE reads, TCRdb called clonotypes with MiXCR, one entry per CDR3 protein. The sample holds about 130,000 distinct CDR3 sequences; roughly 9% are singletons and the top ten take about 2%.

Sequenced material: whole blood. The origin of this receptor is a male donor in good health. Some clones in this sample may be carry-over from other donors' samples. V usage is TRBV29-1 and J usage is TRBJ2-1; TRBD2 matches at 9 bases. CDR3 sequence: CSVERTSVGEQFF. The CDR3 DNA follows: TGCAGCGTTGAGAGGACTAGCGTCGGTGAGCAGTTCTTC.